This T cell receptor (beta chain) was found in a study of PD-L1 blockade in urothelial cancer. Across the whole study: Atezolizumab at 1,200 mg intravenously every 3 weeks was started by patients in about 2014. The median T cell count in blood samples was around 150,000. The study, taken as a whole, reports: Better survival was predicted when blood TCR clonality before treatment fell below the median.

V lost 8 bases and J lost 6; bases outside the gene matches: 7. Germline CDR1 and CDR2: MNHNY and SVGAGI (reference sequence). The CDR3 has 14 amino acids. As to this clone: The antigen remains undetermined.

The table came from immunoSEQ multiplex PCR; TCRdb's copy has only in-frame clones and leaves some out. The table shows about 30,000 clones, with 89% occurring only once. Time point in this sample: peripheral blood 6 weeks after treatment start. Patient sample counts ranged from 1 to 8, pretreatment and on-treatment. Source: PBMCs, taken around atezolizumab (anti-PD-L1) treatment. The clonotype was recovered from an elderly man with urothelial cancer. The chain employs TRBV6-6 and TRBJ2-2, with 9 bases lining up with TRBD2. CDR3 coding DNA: TGTGCCAGCTGGGCGGGAGGGTTTCCCGGGGAGCTGTTTTTT. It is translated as CASWAGGFPGELFF.